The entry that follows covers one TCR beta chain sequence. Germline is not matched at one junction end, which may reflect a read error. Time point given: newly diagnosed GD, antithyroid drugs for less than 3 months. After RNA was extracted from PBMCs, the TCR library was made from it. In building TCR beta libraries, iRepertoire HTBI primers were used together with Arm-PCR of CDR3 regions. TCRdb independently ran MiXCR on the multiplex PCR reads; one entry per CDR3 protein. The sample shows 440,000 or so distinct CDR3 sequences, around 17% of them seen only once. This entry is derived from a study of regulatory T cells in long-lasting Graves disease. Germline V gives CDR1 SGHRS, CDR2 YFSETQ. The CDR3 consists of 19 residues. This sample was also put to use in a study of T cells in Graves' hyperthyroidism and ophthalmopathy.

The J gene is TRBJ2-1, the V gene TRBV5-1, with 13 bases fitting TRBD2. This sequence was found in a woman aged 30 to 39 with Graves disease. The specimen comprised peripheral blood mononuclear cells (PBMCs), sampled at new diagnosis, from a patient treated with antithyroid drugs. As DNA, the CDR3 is TGCGCCAGCAGCTTGGGACTAGCGGGAGGAAGGCCCAAATACAATGAGCAGCTCTTC. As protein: CASSLGLAGGRPKYNEQLF.